The rows below give T cell receptor beta chains drawn from one sample of a study of blood T cell repertoires in COVID-19. Data came from immunoSEQ multiplex PCR; TCRdb stores just in-frame clones and leaves some out. The sample holds 80,000 or so clones, around 88% seen once. Material for sequencing was peripheral blood. All receptors come from a human donor in a cohort sampled during active COVID-19. Each CDR3 is given with its conserved first and last residue. Each record gives: clone size, V gene, D gene, J gene, CDR3 protein, CDR3 DNA. A D gene is named only where the DNA matches it firmly. Size tells how often a clone was seen (once, few, many) or the class of an expanded clone, and some rows leave it out.

>-|TRBV5-6|TRBD1|TRBJ1-5
CASSLTGQAISNQPQHF
TGTGCCAGCAGCTTAACGGGACAGGCTATTAGCAATCAGCCCCAGCATTTT
>-|TRBV7-2|TRBD1|TRBJ1-6
CASSLDPAGGSYNSPLHF
TGTGCCAGCAGCTTAGATCCGGCAGGGGGGTCCTATAATTCACCCCTCCACTTT
>-|TRBV29-1|-|TRBJ1-2
CSFSKGHLDRYGYTF
TGCAGCTTTTCAAAGGGACACCTCGACCGCTATGGCTACACCTTC
>-|TRBV4-2|TRBD1|TRBJ2-1
CASSQRGQSRYNEQFF
TGTGCCAGCAGCCAGAGGGGACAGAGCCGCTACAATGAGCAGTTCTTC
>-|TRBV28|-|TRBJ2-2
CASRRGRTLTGELFF
TGTGCCAGCAGGCGTGGTCGAACCCTGACCGGGGAGCTGTTTTTT
>-|TRBV29-1|-|TRBJ2-7
CSVGTRDEQYF
TGCAGCGTTGGTACACGGGACGAGCAGTACTTC
>-|TRBV19|-|TRBJ2-3
CASSRQESTDTQYF
TGTGCCAGTAGTAGACAGGAGAGCACAGATACGCAGTATTTT
>once|TRBV6-5|-|TRBJ1-6
CASSYLRSSYNSPLHF
TGTGCCAGCAGTTACCTGCGTAGCTCCTATAATTCACCCCTCCACTTT
>-|TRBV5-1|TRBD1|TRBJ2-3
CASSSGTGPSTDTQYF
TGCGCCAGCAGCTCCGGGACAGGGCCTAGCACAGATACGCAGTATTTT
>once|TRBV19|-|TRBJ2-7
CASSIGALSSYEQYF
TGTGCCAGTAGTATTGGGGCCCTCAGCTCCTACGAGCAGTACTTC
>-|TRBV15|TRBD2|TRBJ2-3
CATSKTSGKDTQYF
TGTGCCACCAGCAAGACTAGCGGGAAAGATACGCAGTATTTT
>-|TRBV27|-|TRBJ1-2
CASSLRAGGGYTF
TGTGCCAGCAGTTTAAGGGCGGGAGGCGGCTACACCTTC
>-|TRBV11-2|-|TRBJ2-7
CASSRESYEQYF
TGTGCCAGCAGCCGGGAGAGCTACGAGCAGTACTTC
>-|TRBV7-2|TRBD1|TRBJ2-7
CASSIDRVKTYEQYF
TGTGCCAGCAGCATCGACAGGGTTAAGACCTACGAGCAGTACTTC
>-|TRBV24-1|TRBD2|TRBJ2-1
CATSDPLAGDITEQFF
TGTGCCACCAGTGATCCTCTAGCGGGAGATATTACTGAGCAGTTCTTC
>-|TRBV9|TRBD2|TRBJ2-7
CASSVLEEAGAYEQYF
TGTGCCAGCAGCGTCCTCGAAGAAGCGGGGGCTTACGAGCAGTACTTC
>-|TRBV5-1|TRBD1|TRBJ2-2
CASSSGQGGAGELFF
TGCGCCAGCAGCTCGGGACAGGGGGGAGCCGGGGAGCTGTTTTTT
>once|TRBV24-1|-|TRBJ2-7
CATSAGTPTYEQYF
TGTGCCACCAGTGCTGGGACACCAACCTACGAGCAGTACTTC
>-|TRBV18|TRBD2|TRBJ2-5
CASSPGAGAETQYF
TGTGCCAGCTCACCGGGAGCGGGAGCGGAGACCCAGTACTTC
>once|TRBV7-2|TRBD2|TRBJ2-1
CASSRGTSGYNEQFF
TGTGCCAGCAGCAGGGGGACTAGCGGTTACAATGAGCAGTTCTTC
>-|TRBV4-1|TRBD1|TRBJ2-5
CASSQETGLSGETQYF
TGCGCCAGCAGCCAAGAGACAGGGCTGTCTGGAGAGACCCAGTACTTC
>-|TRBV4-1|-|TRBJ1-6
CASSPWKGDNSPLHF
TGCGCCAGCAGCCCCTGGAAGGGGGATAATTCACCCCTCCACTTT
>-|TRBV2|-|TRBJ2-5
CASSAEKMYQETQYF
TGTGCCAGCAGTGCCGAGAAGATGTACCAAGAGACCCAGTACTTC
>few|TRBV5-1|TRBD1|TRBJ1-5
CASSPNGQGAGQPQHF
TGCGCCAGCAGCCCCAACGGGCAGGGGGCCGGTCAGCCCCAGCATTTT
>-|TRBV30|TRBD1|TRBJ1-6
CAWVAGGRDSPLHF
TGTGCCTGGGTAGCAGGGGGCAGGGACTCACCCCTCCACTTT
>-|TRBV5-6|-|TRBJ2-7
CASSRPTLLEQYF
TGTGCCAGCAGCCGCCCGACTCTCCTCGAGCAGTACTTC
>-|TRBV5-6|-|TRBJ1-2
CASSSTGPAVSFYGYTF
TGTGCCAGCAGCTCGACAGGACCTGCCGTGTCTTTCTATGGCTACACCTTC
>-|TRBV5-6|-|TRBJ2-7
CASSAVGGPHYEQYF
TGTGCCAGCAGCGCCGTCGGGGGACCACACTACGAGCAGTACTTC
>-|TRBV28|-|TRBJ1-4
CASSRTVISPSFF
TGTGCCAGCAGTAGGACAGTAATTTCCCCCTCGTTTTTT
>-|TRBV24-1|TRBD2|TRBJ2-1
CATSDLSAGVLNEQFF
TGTGCCACCAGTGATTTATCAGCGGGAGTTCTCAATGAGCAGTTCTTC
>-|TRBV18|-|TRBJ2-7
CASSPLDAGDEQYF
TGTGCCAGCTCACCACTGGACGCAGGGGACGAGCAGTACTTC
>-|TRBV24-1|TRBD1|TRBJ2-7
CATSDGQVYEQYF
TGTGCCACCAGTGATGGACAGGTCTACGAGCAGTACTTC
>-|TRBV5-4|TRBD1|TRBJ1-1
CASSLDRGRRVDTEAFF
TGTGCCAGCAGCTTGGACAGGGGGCGCAGGGTTGACACTGAAGCTTTCTTT
>-|TRBV3-1/TRBV3-2|TRBD1|TRBJ1-2
CASSLNRGAGGYTF
TGTGCCAGCAGCTTGAACAGGGGCGCCGGTGGCTACACCTTC
>-|TRBV18|TRBD1|TRBJ1-6
CASSPKETGAPLHF
TGTGCCAGCTCACCAAAGGAGACAGGGGCCCCCCTCCACTTT
>-|TRBV6-7|-|TRBJ1-4
CASSTPWSEKLFF
TGTGCCAGCAGTACACCGTGGTCGGAAAAACTGTTTTTT
>-|TRBV2|-|TRBJ1-1
CASTGGSTEAFF
TGTGCCAGCACGGGGGGGTCCACTGAAGCTTTCTTT
>-|TRBV4-1|-|TRBJ1-2
CASSQDNGGSYGYTF
TGCGCCAGCAGCCAAGATAACGGGGGAAGCTATGGCTACACCTTC
>few|TRBV6-5|-|TRBJ2-7
CASSYDSTYEQYF
TGTGCCAGCAGTTACGACAGTACCTACGAGCAGTACTTC